This note documents a single T cell receptor beta chain sequence. Its target is not known. Clones were sequenced by immunoSEQ multiplex PCR, and TCRdb holds only the in-frame ones, with some missing. The table includes approximately 160,000 clones, approximately 93% detected once. Between the trimmed V and J ends, which lost 1 base and 8 bases, there was a span of 8 bases. This CDR3 is 12 amino acids long. This sample is part of a study of T cell responses to AZD1222 COVID-19 vaccine. Across the whole study: Pooling was applied to second doses at about 4 or about 12 weeks.

Study outcomes and limitations: Repertoire sampling happened only post peak T cell response.

The source is an adult in good health. Here the sequenced sample was peripheral blood, taken on day 0 of AZD1222 vaccination. This chain uses TRBV12-3 or TRBV12-4 with TRBJ1-2; possibly TRBD1 for D (5 bases). This chain's CDR3 is CASSLGRDGYTF. In nucleotides, the CDR3 is TGTGCCAGCAGTTTAGGCAGGGACGGCTACACCTTC.